One and the same sample provided the 16 T cell receptor beta chains below, sequenced in a study of CD8 T cells in ankylosing spondylitis. TCRdb re-called the 5' RACE reads through MiXCR, storing one row per CDR3 protein. The sample yields about 340,000 distinct CDR3 sequences, about 15% seen once. Sequencing used blood, either unsorted or a sorted T cell fraction (not recorded which). Every receptor here comes from a male donor with ankylosing spondylitis or in good health (not recorded which).

This chain joins TRBV18 and TRBJ2-5, with a possible D match to TRBD2 (6 bases). V lost 3 bases and J 6 bases, leaving 17 bases between the germline ends. Germline loops: CDR1 KGHSH, CDR2 LQKENI. The CDR3 has 15 residues. The chain's CDR3 is CASSPGEEVRKTQYF. The CDR3 bases are TGTGCCAGCTCACCGGGGGAGGAGGTTCGGAAGACCCAGTACTTC.

This clonotype turned up a few times. The chain recombines TRBV6-1 with TRBJ2-1, with D unclear. V lost 5 bases and J 0 bases, leaving 11 bases between the germline ends. Germline values: CDR1 MNHNS, CDR2 SASEGT. The CDR3 loop spans 15 amino acids. CDR3 residues: CASSTSHGSYNEQFF. CDR3 in DNA: TGTGCCAGCAGTACCTCTCACGGCTCCTACAATGAGCAGTTCTTC.

The gene calls are TRBV4-1 and TRBJ2-2; a possible D gene is TRBD2 (5 bases). The V gene's germline CDR1 is MGHRA and CDR2 YSYEKL. V was shortened by 1 base and J by 5 bases, with 11 bases between the two germline ends. This CDR3 spans 15 amino acids. The DNA of the CDR3 is TGCGCCAGCAGCCAAGTCGGTCCGGGAACCGGGGAGCTGTTTTTT. This gives the protein CASSQVGPGTGELFF.

This clonotype was seen only a few times. The V and J genes are TRBV24-1 and TRBJ2-2; D is undetermined. CDR3 length: 13 amino acids. Germline lookup yields CDR1 KGHDR and CDR2 SFDVKD. The ends were cut back, 8 bases at V and 3 bases at J, with 9 bases in the middle. The CDR3 loop is CATKDLDTGELFF. CDR3 sequence (DNA): TGTGCCACCAAAGACCTGGACACCGGGGAGCTGTTTTTT.

The table lists this clonotype with many counts. This chain joins TRBV4-2 and TRBJ1-2, with a possible D match to TRBD1 (6 bases). Germline assignment: CDR1 LGHNA and CDR2 YNFKEQ. V gave up 0 bases and J gave up 4 bases, with 6 bases separating them. The CDR3 runs to 13 residues. DNA of the CDR3: TGTGCCAGCAGCCAAGACAGGGGCTATGGCTACACCTTC. This translates into CASSQDRGYGYTF.

This clonotype was counted between two and nine times. V and J are TRBV25-1 and TRBJ1-6; possibly TRBD1 for D (5 bases). V lost 7 bases and J lost 7, with 20 bases in between. CDR1 is MGHDK, CDR2 SYGVNS, per germline. This CDR3 region has 16 residues. This CDR3 reads CASKYGLGAGNSPLHF. CDR3 nucleotides: TGTGCCAGCAAGTACGGTCTAGGGGCTGGCAATTCACCCCTCCACTTT.

The chain has TRBV10-3 and TRBJ1-2; D remains unclear. Germline CDR1 reads ENHRY; CDR2 reads SYGVKD. The V end lost 8 bases, the J end lost 2 bases, and 9 bases lay between the germline ends. The CDR3 totals 12 residues. This chain's CDR3 is CAIEAENYGYTF. For the CDR3, the DNA is TGTGCCATCGAGGCGGAGAACTATGGCTACACCTTC.

The chain combines TRBV15 with TRBJ2-7, with 8 bases that match TRBD2. This CDR3 comprises 15 residues. The germline gives CDR1 LNHNV, CDR2 YYDKDF (reference sequence). The J segment lost 7 bases and the V segment lost 5 bases, leaving 13 bases of the junction unmatched. CDR3 nucleotide sequence: TGTGCCACCAGCTCAACGACCGGGACTAGAAGTGAGCAGTACTTC. This encodes CATSSTTGTRSEQYF.

This clonotype was recorded many times. The gene calls are TRBV7-8 and TRBJ2-2; 7 positions match TRBD2. This CDR3 has 17 residues. V was clipped by 4 bases and J by 4 bases; unmatched bases: 12. Germline V gene data show CDR1 as SGHVS and CDR2 as FQNEAQ. This CDR3 reads CASSSSVGGRATGELFF. As DNA, the CDR3 is TGTGCCAGCAGCTCCTCCGTCGGGGGGAGGGCCACCGGGGAGCTGTTTTTT.

In this sample, this clonotype is medium-sized (0.01 to 0.1%). The rearrangement links TRBV29-1 to TRBJ1-1; the match to TRBD1 covers 8 bases. The V segment lost 3 bases and the J segment 5 bases; nucleotides outside the gene matches: 2. Germline V lookup: CDR1 SQVTM, CDR2 ANQGSEA. CDR3 length: 12 residues. The CDR3 sequence: CSVDRGPTEAFF. As DNA, the CDR3 is TGCAGCGTTGACAGGGGGCCTACTGAAGCTTTCTTT.

The chain links TRBV10-3 to TRBJ2-7; 8 nucleotides agree with TRBD1. The CDR3 has 14 residues. Germline-derived CDR1 and CDR2 are ENHRY and SYGVKD. With V trimmed by 6 bases and J by 2 bases, 6 bases remained unmatched. The CDR3 is CAISGDRTTYEQYF. The CDR3 DNA sequence: TGTGCCATCAGCGGGGACAGGACCACCTACGAGCAGTACTTC.

This chain links TRBV19 with TRBJ2-1, with 9 bases matching TRBD1. The CDR3 spans 13 residues. CDR1 LNHDA and CDR2 SQIVND come from the germline V gene (reference sequence). V lost 5 bases and J lost 14; bases outside the gene matches: 10. CDR3 DNA sequence: TGTGCCAGTAGTGAGGGGACAGGGACTCTGGAGTTCTTC. Its translation: CASSEGTGTLEFF.

The rearrangement uses TRBV20-1 and TRBJ1-5; D remains unclear. Trimming left V 5 bases short and J 0 bases short, with 8 bases between. The germline V gene has CDR1 DFQATT and CDR2 SNEGSKA (reference sequence). This CDR3 comprises 13 residues. For the CDR3, the DNA is TGCAGTGCTGGACGGGATAGCAATCAGCCCCAGCATTTT. Its translation is CSAGRDSNQPQHF.

This clonotype has just a few counts. The chain links TRBV20-1 to TRBJ2-7, with no clear D. The germline V gene encodes CDR1 DFQATT and CDR2 SNEGSKA (reference sequence). The CDR3 loop spans 14 amino acids. V lost 3 bases and J lost 5, with 17 bases in between. CDR3 sequence reads: CSARGQAFYDEQYF. For the CDR3, the DNA is TGCAGTGCTAGGGGTCAGGCATTCTATGACGAGCAGTACTTC.

This chain connects TRBV12-3 or TRBV12-4 to TRBJ1-1; D remains unclear. This CDR3 comprises 15 residues. Between the trimmed V and J ends, which lost 4 bases and 5 bases, there was a span of 17 bases. CDR3 in amino acids: CASSSPRKTETEAFF. In DNA, the CDR3 is TGTGCCAGCAGTTCACCTAGGAAAACGGAGACTGAAGCTTTCTTT.

The chain combines TRBV10-3 with TRBJ1-5; D is perhaps TRBD1 (6 bases). The CDR3 runs 17 residues. The germline V gene has CDR1 ENHRY and CDR2 SYGVKD. With 0 bases removed from V and 0 bases from J, the gap between germline ends came to 12 bases. CDR3 DNA sequence: TGTGCCATCAGTGAGTCGGGGACAAGGTATAGCAATCAGCCCCAGCATTTT. Its translation: CAISESGTRYSNQPQHF.